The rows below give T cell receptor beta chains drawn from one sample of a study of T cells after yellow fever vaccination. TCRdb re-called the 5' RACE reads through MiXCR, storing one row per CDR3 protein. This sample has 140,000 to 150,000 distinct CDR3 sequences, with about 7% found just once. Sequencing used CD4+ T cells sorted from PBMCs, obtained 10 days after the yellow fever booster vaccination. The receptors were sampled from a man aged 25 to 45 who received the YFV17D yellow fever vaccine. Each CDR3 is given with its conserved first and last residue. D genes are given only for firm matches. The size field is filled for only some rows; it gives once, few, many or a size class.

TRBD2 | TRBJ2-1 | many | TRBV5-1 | TGCGCCAGCAGCTTGACTAGCGGGAGGGCGAATGAGCAGTTCTTC | CASSLTSGRANEQFF
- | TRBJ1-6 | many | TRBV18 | TGTGCCAGCTCACCGGACAGAAATAATTCACCCCTCCACTTT | CASSPDRNNSPLHF
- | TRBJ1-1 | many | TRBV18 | TGTGCCAGCTCACCACCGGGGTCGGTGGGCACTGAAGCTTTCTTT | CASSPPGSVGTEAFF
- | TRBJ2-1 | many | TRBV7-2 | TGTGCCAGCAGCTCACAAGGGCGCGAGCAGTTCTTC | CASSSQGREQFF
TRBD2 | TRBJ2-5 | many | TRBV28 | TGTGCCAGCAACTTACTAGCGGTCCAAGAGACCCAGTACTTC | CASNLLAVQETQYF
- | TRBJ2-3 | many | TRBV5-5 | TGTGCCAGCAGCTTGGTTGGACAGAGCACAGATACGCAGTATTTT | CASSLVGQSTDTQYF
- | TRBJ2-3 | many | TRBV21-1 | TGTGCCAGCAGCAAAGAGGGTAATACGCAGTATTTT | CASSKEGNTQYF
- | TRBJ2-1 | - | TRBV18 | TGTGCCAGCTCACCAGTCCAAGGAGGGTCCTACAATGAGCAGTTCTTC | CASSPVQGGSYNEQFF
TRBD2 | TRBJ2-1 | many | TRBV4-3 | TGCGCCAGCAGCCAAGATGTGCGGGAGTTCTACAATGAGCAGTTCTTC | CASSQDVREFYNEQFF
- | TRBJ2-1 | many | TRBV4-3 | TGCGCCAGCAGCCAAGACCCCCCCCCGGGAGCGTCGTACAATGAGCAGTTCTTC | CASSQDPPPGASYNEQFF
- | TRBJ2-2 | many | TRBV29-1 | TGCAGCTCGAACACACCTGCCGGGGAGCTGTTTTTT | CSSNTPAGELFF
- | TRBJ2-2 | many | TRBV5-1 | TGCGCCAGCAGCCCCGGGCCTAGGCGTAGGCTCGGGGCGGTCACCGGGGAGCTGTTTTTT | CASSPGPRRRLGAVTGELFF
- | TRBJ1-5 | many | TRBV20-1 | TGCAGTGCTAGACAAACAAGCAATCAGCCCCAGCATTTT | CSARQTSNQPQHF
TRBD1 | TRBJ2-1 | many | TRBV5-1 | TGCGCCAGCAGCTTGGTAAGGGGGCCATCCAATGAGCAGTTCTTC | CASSLVRGPSNEQFF
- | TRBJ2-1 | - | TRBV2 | TGTACCTTCAGTTTAGTTAGGGGGAGCGGGACCTACAATGAGCAGTTCTTC | CTFSLVRGSGTYNEQFF
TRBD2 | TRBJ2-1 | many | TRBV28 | TGTGCCAGCAGACTAGCGGGAGAGGGTGGTTGGATAAATGAGCAGTTCTTC | CASRLAGEGGWINEQFF